This TCR beta chain was retrieved from a study of CD8+ T cells in alopecia areata. In the study overall: Oral tofacitinib (5 to 10 mg twice daily) was administered to treated patients.

It was cDNA, reverse transcribed from extracted RNA, that served as the sequencing template. Data came from immunoSEQ multiplex PCR; TCRdb stores just in-frame clones and leaves some out. Of approximately 200,000 clones in the sample, 50% to 60% were seen once. CDR3 length equals 16 residues. Germline V gene lookup returns CDR1 MDHEN and CDR2 SYDVKM. V gave up 1 base and J gave up 1 base, with 8 bases separating them. The treatment is: oral pan-JAK inhibitor, 5-10 mg twice daily. Of note for this clone: Its target is not known.

Study observations and caveats: In scalp and blood during tofacitinib, many expanded lesional clones persisted. Only a single nonresponder existed, so baseline CD8+ expansion links stay unclear.

This TCR derives from a human donor with alopecia areata. This chain links TRBV28 with TRBJ2-6; D might be TRBD1 (6 bases). The specimen was CD4+ T cells sorted from blood, collected at week 4, from a patient treated with tofacitinib. The chain's CDR3 is CASSLFRGSGANVLTF. Here the CDR3 DNA reads TGTGCCAGCAGTTTATTCAGGGGATCTGGGGCCAACGTCCTGACTTTC.